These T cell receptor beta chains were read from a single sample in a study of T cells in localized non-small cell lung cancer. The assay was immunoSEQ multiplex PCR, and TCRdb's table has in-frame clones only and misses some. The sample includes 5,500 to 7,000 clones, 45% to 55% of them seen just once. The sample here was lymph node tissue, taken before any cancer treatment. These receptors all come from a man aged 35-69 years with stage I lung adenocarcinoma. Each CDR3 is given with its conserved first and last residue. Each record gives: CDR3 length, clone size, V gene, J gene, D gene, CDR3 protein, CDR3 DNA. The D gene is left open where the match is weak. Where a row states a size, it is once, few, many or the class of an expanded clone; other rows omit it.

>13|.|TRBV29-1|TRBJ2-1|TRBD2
CSVYSGSYNEQFF
TGCAGCGTTTATAGCGGGAGTTACAATGAGCAGTTCTTC
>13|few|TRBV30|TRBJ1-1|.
CACTLGGNTEAFF
TGTGCCTGTACGCTCGGGGGGAACACTGAAGCTTTCTTT
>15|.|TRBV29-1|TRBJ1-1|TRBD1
CSAGAGQGKNTEAFF
TGCAGCGCCGGAGCCGGACAGGGGAAGAACACTGAAGCTTTCTTT
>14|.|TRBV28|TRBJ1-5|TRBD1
CASSSGQGNQPQHF
TGTGCCAGCAGTTCCGGACAGGGTAATCAGCCCCAGCATTTT
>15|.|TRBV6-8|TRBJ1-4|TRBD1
CASSDRGTPNEKLFF
TGTGCCAGCAGTGACAGGGGGACGCCTAATGAAAAACTGTTTTTT
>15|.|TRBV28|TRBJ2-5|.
CASSFRGRSQETQYF
TGTGCCAGCAGTTTTCGTGGCCGGAGCCAAGAGACCCAGTACTTC
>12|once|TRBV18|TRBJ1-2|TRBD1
CASSYGQAGYTF
TGTGCCAGCTCATACGGACAGGCAGGCTACACCTTC
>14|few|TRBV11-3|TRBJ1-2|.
CASSLVYLLGGYTF
TGTGCCAGCAGCTTAGTATACCTATTGGGTGGCTACACCTTC
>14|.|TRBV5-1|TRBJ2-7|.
CASSSEGRFYEQYF
TGCGCCAGCAGCTCGGAGGGACGGTTCTACGAGCAGTACTTC
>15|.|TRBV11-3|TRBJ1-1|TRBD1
CASSLEGGDRGLTFF
TGTGCCAGCAGCTTAGAGGGAGGGGACAGGGGGCTAACTTTCTTT
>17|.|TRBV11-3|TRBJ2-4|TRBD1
CASSRQGRELAKNIQYF
TGTGCCAGCAGCCGACAGGGAAGGGAACTAGCCAAAAACATTCAGTACTTC
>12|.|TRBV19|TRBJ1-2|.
CATTRMGYGYTF
TGTGCCACCACCCGAATGGGCTATGGCTACACCTTC
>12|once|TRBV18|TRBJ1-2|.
CATQSPNYGYTF
TGTGCCACCCAGAGTCCTAACTATGGCTACACCTTC
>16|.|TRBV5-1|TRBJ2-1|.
CASSRDEGGSYNEQFF
TGCGCCAGCAGCAGGGATGAGGGCGGCTCCTACAATGAGCAGTTCTTC
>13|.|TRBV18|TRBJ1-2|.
CASSPVGDYGYTF
TGTGCCAGCTCACCGGTTGGGGACTATGGCTACACCTTC
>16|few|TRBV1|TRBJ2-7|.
CASSQDRLQGYSEQYF
TGCGCCAGCAGCCAAGATCGATTACAGGGTTACTCCGAGCAGTACTTC
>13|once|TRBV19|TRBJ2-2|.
CASSKAITGELFF
TGTGCCAGTAGTAAGGCGATCACCGGGGAGCTGTTTTTT
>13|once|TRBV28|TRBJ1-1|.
CATRSGLSTEAFF
TGTGCCACCAGAAGCGGATTGAGCACTGAAGCTTTCTTT
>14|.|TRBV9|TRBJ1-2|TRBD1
CASSDRGENYGYTF
TGTGCCAGCAGTGACAGGGGTGAGAACTATGGCTACACCTTC
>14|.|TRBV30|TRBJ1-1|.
CAWSIRSRATEAFF
TGTGCCTGGAGTATTAGATCGAGGGCCACTGAAGCTTTCTTT
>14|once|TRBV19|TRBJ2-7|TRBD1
CASSAGTASYEQYF
TGTGCCAGTAGTGCCGGGACAGCTTCCTACGAGCAGTACTTC
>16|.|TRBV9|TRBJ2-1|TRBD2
CASSGTSFNSYNEQFF
TGTGCCAGCAGCGGGACTAGCTTTAACTCCTACAATGAGCAGTTCTTC
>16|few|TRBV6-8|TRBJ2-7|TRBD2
CASSPLLLAVSYEQYF
TGTGCCAGCAGTCCTCTCCTACTAGCGGTATCCTACGAGCAGTACTTC
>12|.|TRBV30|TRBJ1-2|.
CAWRGEGYGYTF
TGTGCCTGGAGAGGGGAGGGCTATGGCTACACCTTC
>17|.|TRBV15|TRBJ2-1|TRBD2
CATSRDPSGGAYNEQFF
TGTGCCACCAGCAGAGATCCGTCGGGGGGAGCATACAATGAGCAGTTCTTC
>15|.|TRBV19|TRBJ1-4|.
CASSPLTQGGEKLFF
TGTGCCAGTTCCCCCCTGACCCAGGGAGGGGAAAAACTGTTTTTT